Listed here is a single T cell receptor beta chain. Antigen unknown. The germline V gene has CDR1 SGHTA and CDR2 FQGNSA. V lost 3 bases, J lost 5 bases, and 12 bases stayed unmatched. There are 16 residues in the CDR3. This specimen comes from a study of T cells after yellow fever vaccination. Study results and limitations: FACS-sorted repertoires could contain abundant clonotypes contaminating from the bulk population. Across the CD4 and CD8 compartments, a small share of clonotypes was present in both.

TCRdb redid the calling of the 5' RACE reads with MiXCR, one entry per CDR3 protein. This sample has about 150,000 distinct CDR3 sequences, with 5.5% to 8% found just once. The sample was CD4+ T cells sorted from PBMCs, taken on the day of the first yellow fever vaccination. The receptor was derived from a man between 18 and 35 years old who received the YFV17D yellow fever vaccine. This chain joins TRBV7-2 and TRBJ2-5; 7 bases line up with TRBD2. This CDR3 is CASSLGRLSGTETQYF. CDR3 sequence (DNA): TGTGCCAGCAGCTTGGGACGACTAAGCGGGACCGAGACCCAGTACTTC.